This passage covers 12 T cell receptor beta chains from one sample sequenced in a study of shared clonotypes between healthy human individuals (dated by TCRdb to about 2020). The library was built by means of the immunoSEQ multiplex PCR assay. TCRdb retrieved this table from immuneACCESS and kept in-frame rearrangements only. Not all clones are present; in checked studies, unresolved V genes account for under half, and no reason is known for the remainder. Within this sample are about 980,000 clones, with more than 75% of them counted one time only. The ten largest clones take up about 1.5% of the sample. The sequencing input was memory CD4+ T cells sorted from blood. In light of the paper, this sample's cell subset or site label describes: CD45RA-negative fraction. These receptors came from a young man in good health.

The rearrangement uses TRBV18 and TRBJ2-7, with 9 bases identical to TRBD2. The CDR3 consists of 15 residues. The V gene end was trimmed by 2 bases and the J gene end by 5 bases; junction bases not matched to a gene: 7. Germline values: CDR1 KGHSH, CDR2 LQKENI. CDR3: CASSPASGAENEQYF. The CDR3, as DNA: TGTGCCAGCTCACCAGCTAGCGGGGCGGAAAACGAGCAGTACTTC.

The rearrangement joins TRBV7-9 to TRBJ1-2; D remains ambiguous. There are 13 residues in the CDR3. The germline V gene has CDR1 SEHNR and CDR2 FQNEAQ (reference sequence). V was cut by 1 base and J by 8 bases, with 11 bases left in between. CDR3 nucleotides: TGTGCCAGCAGCTTAGAGACCTCGCGGGGCTACACCTTC. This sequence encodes CASSLETSRGYTF.

This CDR3 is CAWTPGAREQYF. The CDR3, as DNA: TGTGCCTGGACCCCAGGGGCGCGGGAGCAGTACTTC. The chain employs TRBV30 and TRBJ2-7, with D tentatively TRBD1 (6 bases). This CDR3 spans 12 amino acids. The V gene lost 4 bases and the J gene lost 7 bases, with 14 bases spanning the gap. The V gene's germline CDR1 is GTSNPN and CDR2 SVGIG (reference sequence).

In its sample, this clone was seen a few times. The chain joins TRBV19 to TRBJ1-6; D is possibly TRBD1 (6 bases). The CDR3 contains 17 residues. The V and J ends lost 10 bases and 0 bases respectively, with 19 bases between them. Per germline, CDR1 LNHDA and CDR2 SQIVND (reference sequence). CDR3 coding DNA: TGTGCCACTAGCTGGAAGGGACACCTCTCCTATAATTCACCCCTCCACTTT. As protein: CATSWKGHLSYNSPLHF.

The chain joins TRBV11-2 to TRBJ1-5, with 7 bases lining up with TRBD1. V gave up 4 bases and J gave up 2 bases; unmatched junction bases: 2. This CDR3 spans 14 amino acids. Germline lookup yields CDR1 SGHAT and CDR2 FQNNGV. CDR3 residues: CASSSQGGNQPQHF. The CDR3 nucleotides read TGTGCCAGCAGCTCCCAGGGGGGCAATCAGCCCCAGCATTTT.

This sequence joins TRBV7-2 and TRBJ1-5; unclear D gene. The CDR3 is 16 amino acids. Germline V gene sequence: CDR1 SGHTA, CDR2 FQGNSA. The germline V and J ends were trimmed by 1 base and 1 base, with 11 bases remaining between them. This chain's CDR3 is CASSLDSGGSNQPQHF. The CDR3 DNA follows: TGTGCCAGCAGCTTAGATTCGGGTGGCAGCAATCAGCCCCAGCATTTT.

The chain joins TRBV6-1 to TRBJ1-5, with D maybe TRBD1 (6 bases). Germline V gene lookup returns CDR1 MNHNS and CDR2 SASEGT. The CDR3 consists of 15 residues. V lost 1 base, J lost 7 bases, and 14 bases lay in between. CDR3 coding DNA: TGTGCCAGCAGTGAAGGGCGAGGGGGAAACCAGCCCCAGCATTTT. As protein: CASSEGRGGNQPQHF.

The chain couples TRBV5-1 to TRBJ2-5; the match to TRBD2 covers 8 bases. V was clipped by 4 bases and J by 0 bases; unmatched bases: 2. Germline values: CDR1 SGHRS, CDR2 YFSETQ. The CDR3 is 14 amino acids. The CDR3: CASSPGGNQETQYF. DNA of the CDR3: TGCGCCAGCAGCCCGGGGGGGAACCAAGAGACCCAGTACTTC.

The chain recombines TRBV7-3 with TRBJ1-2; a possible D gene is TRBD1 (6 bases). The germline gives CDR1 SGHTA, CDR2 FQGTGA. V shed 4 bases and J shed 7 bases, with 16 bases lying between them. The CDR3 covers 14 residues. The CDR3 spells CASSSSGAKSGYTF. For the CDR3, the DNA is TGTGCCAGCAGCTCCTCGGGGGCGAAGTCTGGCTACACCTTC. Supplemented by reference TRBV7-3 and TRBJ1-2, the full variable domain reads GAGVSQTPSNKVTEKGKYVELRCDPISGHTALYWYRQSLGQGPEFLIYFQGTGAADDSGLPNDRFFAVRPEGSVSTLKIQRTERGDSAVYLCASSSSGAKSGYTFGSGTRLTVV.

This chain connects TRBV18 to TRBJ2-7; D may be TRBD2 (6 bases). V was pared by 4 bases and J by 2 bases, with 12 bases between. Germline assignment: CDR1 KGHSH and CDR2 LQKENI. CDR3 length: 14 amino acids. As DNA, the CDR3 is TGTGCCAGCTCACGCGGCGGAGGGACCTACGAGCAGTACTTC. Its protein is CASSRGGGTYEQYF.

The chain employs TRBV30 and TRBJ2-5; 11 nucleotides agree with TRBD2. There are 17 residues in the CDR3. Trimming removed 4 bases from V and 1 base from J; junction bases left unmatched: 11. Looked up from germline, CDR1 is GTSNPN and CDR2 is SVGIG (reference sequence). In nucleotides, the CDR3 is TGTGCCTGGACGCTCGGGAGGACTAGCGGGTTCCAAGAGACCCAGTACTTC. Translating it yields CAWTLGRTSGFQETQYF. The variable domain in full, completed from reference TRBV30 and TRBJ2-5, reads SQTIHQWPATLVQPVGSPLSLECTVEGTSNPNLYWYRQAAGRGLQLLFYSVGIGQISSEVPQNLSASRPQDRQFILSSKKLLLSDSGFYLCAWTLGRTSGFQETQYFGPGTRLLVL.

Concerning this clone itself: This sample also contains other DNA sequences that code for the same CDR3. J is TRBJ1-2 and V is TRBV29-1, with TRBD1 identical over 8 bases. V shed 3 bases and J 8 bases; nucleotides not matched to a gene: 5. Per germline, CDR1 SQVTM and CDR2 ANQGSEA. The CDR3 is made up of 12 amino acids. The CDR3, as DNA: TGCAGCGTTGATGGACAGGGTGGGGGCTACACCTTC. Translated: CSVDGQGGGYTF.